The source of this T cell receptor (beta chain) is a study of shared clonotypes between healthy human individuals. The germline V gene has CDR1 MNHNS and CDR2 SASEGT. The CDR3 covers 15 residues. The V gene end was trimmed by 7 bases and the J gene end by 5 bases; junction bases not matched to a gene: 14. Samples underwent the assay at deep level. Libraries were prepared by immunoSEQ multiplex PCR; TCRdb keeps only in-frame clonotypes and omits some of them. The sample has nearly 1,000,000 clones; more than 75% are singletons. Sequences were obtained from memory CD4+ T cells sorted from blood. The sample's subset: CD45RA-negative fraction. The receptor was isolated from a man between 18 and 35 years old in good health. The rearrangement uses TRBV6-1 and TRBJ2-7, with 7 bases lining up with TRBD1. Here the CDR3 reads CASKLSRQGSHEQYF. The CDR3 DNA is TGTGCCAGCAAATTATCAAGACAGGGATCCCACGAGCAGTACTTC.